Listed here are 23 T cell receptor beta chains from one sample, sequenced in a study of blood T cell repertoires in COVID-19. Here immunoSEQ multiplex PCR was the method, and the copy in TCRdb shows in-frame clones only, minus some. The data show under 150,000 clones, around 82% seen once. The sample was PBMCs or T cells enriched from blood (not recorded which). Source of these receptors: a middle-aged man in a cohort exposed to, infected with or recovered from COVID-19 (not recorded which).

The chain is built from TRBV27 and TRBJ1-5; D not resolved. Germline V lookup: CDR1 MNHEY, CDR2 SMNVEV (reference sequence). Trimming removed 2 bases from V and 4 bases from J, with 9 bases in between. This CDR3 contains 14 residues. The CDR3 nucleotides are TGTGCCAGCAGTTTAGGCTCCGGGAATCAGCCCCAGCATTTT. Residues: CASSLGSGNQPQHF.

This chain connects TRBV5-4 to TRBJ2-7; tentative D call: TRBD1 (6 bases). V lost 3 bases, J lost 4 bases, and 11 bases lay in between. The CDR3 consists of 13 residues. Germline loops: CDR1 SGHNT, CDR2 YYREEE (reference sequence). CDR3 loop: CASSSGQLYEQYF. The DNA of the CDR3 is TGTGCCAGCAGCTCAGGACAGTTATACGAGCAGTACTTC.

This sequence joins TRBV19 and TRBJ1-4, with a tentative D call TRBD1 (5 bases). Germline V lookup: CDR1 LNHDA, CDR2 SQIVND (reference sequence). The CDR3 is made up of 15 amino acids. V lost 5 bases to trimming and J lost 4 bases, with 14 bases between them. The CDR3 spells CASSRRQNFNEKLFF. The DNA of the CDR3 is TGTGCCAGTAGTCGCCGACAGAACTTTAATGAAAAACTGTTTTTT.

The chain uses TRBV3-1 (or the pseudogene TRBV3-2) and TRBJ1-5; 7 bases match TRBD1. Per germline, CDR1 LGHDT and CDR2 YNNKEL (reference sequence). Germline trimming cut 6 bases from V and 4 bases from J; bases unmatched to any gene: 6. The CDR3 runs to 14 residues. CDR3 region: CASRQTGENQPQHF. In DNA form, the CDR3 reads TGTGCCAGCAGGCAAACAGGGGAGAATCAGCCCCAGCATTTT.

The chain links TRBV4-1 to TRBJ2-7; D perhaps matches TRBD1 (6 bases). The length of the CDR3 is 15 residues. Looked up from germline, CDR1 is MGHRA and CDR2 is YSYEKL. Trimming left V 3 bases short and J 1 base short, with 13 bases between. In DNA, the CDR3 is TGCGCCAGCAGCCATCAGGACAGCCCTTCCTACGAGCAGTACTTC. As protein: CASSHQDSPSYEQYF.

Here the CDR3 DNA reads TGTGCCAGCAGTTGGGACAGGGAGGGAGCTTTCTTT. This encodes CASSWDREGAFF. V is TRBV2 and J is TRBJ1-1, with 9 bases aligning to TRBD1. The V gene end was trimmed by 5 bases and the J gene end by 10 bases; junction bases not matched to a gene: 5. The CDR3 has 12 amino acids. Germline CDR1 is SNHLY and CDR2 is FYNNEI.

The genes are TRBV7-3 and TRBJ1-6; weak D call: TRBD1 (6 bases). From germline, CDR1 is SGHTA and CDR2 FQGTGA. CDR3 length: 14 amino acids. Trimming pared 5 bases from V and 9 bases from J, leaving 14 bases between. The CDR3 DNA reads as TGTGCCAGCAGCCCCGGACAGCTTGCTTCACCCCTCCACTTT. Its translation: CASSPGQLASPLHF.

The V gene is TRBV11-2, the J gene TRBJ2-7, with 11 bases that match TRBD1. The CDR3 has 17 amino acids. With V trimmed by 0 bases and J by 5 bases, 9 bases remained unmatched. Germline lookup yields CDR1 SGHAT and CDR2 FQNNGV. The CDR3 DNA is TGTGCCAGCAGCTTAGATAATATGGGACAGGGGGGTGACGAGCAGTACTTC. Its protein is CASSLDNMGQGGDEQYF.

Turning to this clone: Within the sample, other DNA sequences also encode this same CDR3. V is TRBV28 and J is TRBJ2-3; 12 positions agree with TRBD2. The CDR3 is made up of 16 amino acids. V lost 6 bases to trimming and J lost 1 base; unmatched junction nucleotides: 5. Germline CDR1 MDHEN, CDR2 SYDVKM. The CDR3 spells CASSLGLAGGTDTQYF. The CDR3 DNA reads as TGTGCCAGCAGCTTGGGACTAGCGGGTGGCACAGATACGCAGTATTTT.

The chain links TRBV10-1 to TRBJ1-2, with D possibly TRBD1 on 5 matching bases. This CDR3 spans 13 amino acids. V was pared by 3 bases and J by 5 bases, with 10 bases between. Looked up from germline, CDR1 is WNHNN and CDR2 is SYGVQD (reference sequence). The CDR3: CASSDGQGYGYTF. The DNA of the CDR3 is TGCGCCAGCAGTGATGGGCAGGGATATGGCTACACCTTC.

This sequence joins TRBV6-2 or TRBV6-3 and TRBJ2-7; TRBD2 is a possible D gene (5 bases). Germline assignment: CDR1 MNHEY and CDR2 SVGEGT. This CDR3 is built from 15 residues. Trimming stripped 2 bases from V and 5 bases from J, with 16 bases between. The CDR3 DNA follows: TGTGCCAGCAGTTACGAGGGCACAGTTCCGAACGAGCAGTACTTC. Translated, it gives CASSYEGTVPNEQYF.

This chain links TRBV9 with TRBJ1-1; no reliable D call. This CDR3 has 13 amino acids. Germline CDR1 SGDLS, CDR2 YYNGEE. The V end was cut by 4 bases, the J end by 1 base, with 8 bases between. CDR3 nucleotides: TGTGCCAGCAGCTCTCGGGGGAACACTGAAGCTTTCTTT. Amino acids: CASSSRGNTEAFF.

V is TRBV6-5 and J is TRBJ2-3, with 12 bases aligning to TRBD2. CDR3 length: 14 residues. Germline V lookup: CDR1 MNHEY, CDR2 SVGAGI. Trimming took 7 bases from V and 4 from J; bases not matched to a gene: 3. The CDR3 region has the DNA TGTGCCAGCATGCTAGCGGGAGGGCCAGATACGCAGTATTTT. Translating gives CASMLAGGPDTQYF.

The rearrangement links TRBV25-1 to TRBJ1-6; 8 nucleotides agree with TRBD1. Trimming cost V 5 bases and J 7 bases; bases outside gene matches: 4. The CDR3 is made up of 14 amino acids. Germline loops: CDR1 MGHDK, CDR2 SYGVNS. The DNA for the CDR3 is TGTGCCAGCAGTACAGGGGGGGGAAATTCACCCCTCCACTTT. It translates to CASSTGGGNSPLHF.

In DNA form, the CDR3 reads TGCGCCAGCAGCTTTTCGGGTGCCTACGAGCAGTACTTC. This sequence encodes CASSFSGAYEQYF. J is TRBJ2-7 and V is TRBV5-1; D not certain. The CDR3 length is 13 residues. The ends were cut back, 2 bases at V and 2 bases at J, with 8 bases in the middle. Germline-derived CDR1 and CDR2 are SGHRS and YFSETQ. Full variable domain (outside the CDR3, taken from reference TRBV5-1 and TRBJ2-7): KAGVTQTPRYLIKTRGQQVTLSCSPISGHRSVSWYQQTPGQGLQFLFEYFSETQRNKGNFPGRFSGRQFSNSRSEMNVSTLELGDSALYLCASSFSGAYEQYFGPGTRLTVT.

This chain uses TRBV27 with TRBJ1-4; D call uncertain. The length of the CDR3 is 14 residues. Trimming pared 3 bases from V and 8 bases from J, leaving 13 bases between. Germline CDR1 and CDR2: MNHEY and SMNVEV (reference sequence). CDR3 DNA: TGTGCCAGCAGTTTTTACGGGGTGGAAGAAAAACTGTTTTTT. This encodes CASSFYGVEEKLFF.

This rearrangement joins TRBV12-1 to TRBJ2-1; the table's D gene call, TRBD1, was not cross checked with the DNA. TRBV12-1 is annotated as a pseudogene. The CDR3 is 14 amino acids. DNA for the CDR3: TGTGCCAGCAGCACGACGGGACAGTACAATGAGCAGTTCTTC. Protein sequence: CASSTTGQYNEQFF.

The rearrangement links TRBV30 to TRBJ2-5, with D unclear. CDR1 and CDR2 from the germline V gene are GTSNPN and SVGIG (reference sequence). The CDR3 consists of 11 residues. V was clipped by 5 bases and J by 5 bases, with 9 bases between them. CDR3 sequence: CAWSSLETQYF. CDR3 nucleotides: TGTGCCTGGTCGAGCCTCGAGACCCAGTACTTC.

V is TRBV7-9 and J is TRBJ1-1, with a weak D call TRBD1 (6 bases). Trimming cost V 1 base and J 2 bases, with 14 bases left between them. The CDR3 spans 16 residues. From germline, CDR1 is SEHNR and CDR2 FQNEAQ (reference sequence). The chain's CDR3 is CASSLVGVGGNTEAFF. CDR3 DNA: TGTGCCAGCAGCTTAGTCGGGGTTGGGGGCAACACTGAAGCTTTCTTT.

The chain couples TRBV7-2 to TRBJ1-2; D call uncertain. V was trimmed by 4 bases and J by 4 bases, leaving 25 bases between them. The CDR3 consists of 18 residues. Per the germline V gene, CDR1 is SGHTA and CDR2 is FQGNSA. The CDR3 sequence: CASSSRYGGNYDSYGYTF. The DNA for the CDR3 is TGTGCCAGCAGCTCAAGGTATGGAGGGAACTACGATAGCTATGGCTACACCTTC. The full variable domain, in which reference TRBV7-2 and TRBJ1-2 provide the parts outside the CDR3, is GAGVSQSPSNKVTEKGKDVELRCDPISGHTALYWYRQSLGQGLEFLIYFQGNSAPDKSGLPSDRFSAERTGGSVSTLTIQRTQQEDSAVYLCASSSRYGGNYDSYGYTFGSGTRLTVV.

The V call is TRBV27, the J call TRBJ2-3; 10 bases agree with TRBD2. The CDR3 totals 16 residues. Germline loops: CDR1 MNHEY, CDR2 SMNVEV (reference sequence). After removal of 2 bases from V and 6 bases from J, the junction contained 8 bases not matched to a gene. The CDR3 coding sequence is TGTGCCAGCAGTTTAAATAGCGGGGGGCCCTTGGATACGCAGTATTTT. It codes for CASSLNSGGPLDTQYF.

The chain employs TRBV29-1 and TRBJ1-2; maybe TRBD1 (6 bases). CDR3 length: 13 amino acids. The germline V gene encodes CDR1 SQVTM and CDR2 ANQGSEA. The germline V and J ends were trimmed by 0 bases and 8 bases, with 13 bases remaining between them. The CDR3 region has the DNA TGCAGCGTTGAAGAACAGGGCCTGGGCGGCTACACCTTC. As protein: CSVEEQGLGGYTF.

This clone was picked up one time. The chain uses TRBV4-2 and TRBJ1-5; no clear D gene. This CDR3 contains 13 residues. V lost 1 base to trimming and J lost 7 bases, with 8 bases between them. From germline, CDR1 is LGHNA and CDR2 YNFKEQ. The DNA of the CDR3 is TGTGCCAGCAGCCAAGTTGAGGGACAGCCCCAGCATTTT. This translates into CASSQVEGQPQHF.